This is a list of T cell receptor beta chains from one sample in a study of shared clonotypes between healthy human individuals. The assay was immunoSEQ multiplex PCR, and TCRdb's table has in-frame clones only and misses some. The sample lists a few million clones; 85% to 95% were seen once. Input material: naive CD4+ T cells sorted from blood. These receptors were collected from a man aged 18-30 years in good health. Both conserved end residues are part of each CDR3. D genes are given only for firm matches. Expanded clones are given a class, and other clones once, few, many or no size at all.

CDR3 DNA,CDR3 protein,clone size,D gene,J gene,V gene
TGTGCCAGCAGCCCTACCCGGACTAGCGGGAGGGCAGATACGCAGTATTTT,CASSPTRTSGRADTQYF,-,TRBD2,TRBJ2-3,TRBV11-2
TGCGCCAGCAGCCAAGTCGGGACTAGCGGGAGTGGGAATGAGCAGTTCTTC,CASSQVGTSGSGNEQFF,-,TRBD2,TRBJ2-1,TRBV4-3
TGTGCCAGCAGTCGGGGACATTTGAACACTGAAGCTTTCTTT,CASSRGHLNTEAFF,-,-,TRBJ1-1,TRBV6-1
TGTGCCAGCTCACCCACCTTATCGGGGGGGAGCTATGGCTACACCTTC,CASSPTLSGGSYGYTF,-,-,TRBJ1-2,TRBV18
TGTGCCAGCAGCTTGGGATCAGGGTTCCCCTCCTACGAGCAGTACTTC,CASSLGSGFPSYEQYF,-,-,TRBJ2-7,TRBV5-5
TGTGCCAGCAGCGCCAGGGACGGGCCCTACGAGCAGTACTTC,CASSARDGPYEQYF,-,-,TRBJ2-7,TRBV7-9
TGTGCCAGCACTACAGGGGGAAATTCACCCCTCCACTTT,CASTTGGNSPLHF,few,TRBD1,TRBJ1-6,TRBV2
TGTGCCAGCAGCCTTTCTGGACCCCAAGCTAATGAAAAACTGTTTTTT,CASSLSGPQANEKLFF,-,-,TRBJ1-4,TRBV7-2
TGTGCCAGCAGCCCCCGATGGGATGGGAACACTGAAGCTTTCTTT,CASSPRWDGNTEAFF,-,-,TRBJ1-1,TRBV6-1
TGTGCCAGCAGTGACTCCGGGACTTTAAATTCACCCCTCCACTTT,CASSDSGTLNSPLHF,-,-,TRBJ1-6,TRBV25-1
TGTGCCAGCAGCTTAGGAGGTTCGGCGCTTCGGGGGGGAGAGACCCAGTACTTC,CASSLGGSALRGGETQYF,-,TRBD2,TRBJ2-5,TRBV7-2
TGCAGCGTTGTACCCCGCCATGGACAGGGAGTAGAGACCCAGTACTTC,CSVVPRHGQGVETQYF,-,TRBD1,TRBJ2-5,TRBV29-1
TGCAGCGTTCGACTCAGCTCCTACGAGCAGTACTTC,CSVRLSSYEQYF,once,-,TRBJ2-7,TRBV29-1
TGTGCCAGCAGCTTAGCGGGGGGGCCGGACGAGCAGTACTTC,CASSLAGGPDEQYF,-,-,TRBJ2-7,TRBV7-2
TGTGCCAGCAGTGATTCCCGGGACAGGGGAGCCCACCAGCAGTTCTTC,CASSDSRDRGAHQQFF,-,TRBD1,TRBJ2-1,TRBV27
TGTGCCAGCAGTAAAGACACAAGCTACGAGCAGTACTTC,CASSKDTSYEQYF,-,-,TRBJ2-7,TRBV6-1
TGTGCCAGCAGCGACAGGGTGAACGGAAACACCATATATTTT,CASSDRVNGNTIYF,-,TRBD1,TRBJ1-3,TRBV7-2
TGTGCCAGCAGCTTAGACGCGACAGGGGGCGTTGTTACGCAGTATTTT,CASSLDATGGVVTQYF,-,TRBD1,TRBJ2-3,TRBV11-2
TGCAGCGTCTTTTCCGGGACACGGGATACGCAGTATTTT,CSVFSGTRDTQYF,-,-,TRBJ2-3,TRBV29-1
TGTGCCAGCACCCCAACGGGGGGGCGGCAGTACTTC,CASTPTGGRQYF,-,TRBD2,TRBJ2-5,TRBV6-5
TGTGCCTGGGCCCAGACAGGGGCATCTGAAAAACTGTTTTTT,CAWAQTGASEKLFF,-,TRBD1,TRBJ1-4,TRBV30
TGTGCCAGTAGTATAGGGCTGAGCACAGATACGCAGTATTTT,CASSIGLSTDTQYF,-,-,TRBJ2-3,TRBV19
TGCGCCAGCAGCCAAGGTGCCGGGACAGAGCCCTCCTACGAGCAGTACTTC,CASSQGAGTEPSYEQYF,-,TRBD1,TRBJ2-7,TRBV4-3
TGTGCCAGCAGCTCTCAAGAGACCCAGTACTTC,CASSSQETQYF,-,-,TRBJ2-5,TRBV7-9
TGTGCCAGCTACGTCGGTAATCAGCCCCAGCATTTT,CASYVGNQPQHF,-,-,TRBJ1-5,TRBV28
TGTGCCAGCAGCTTAGATTCCGGGACTACCTCCTACGAGCAGTACTTC,CASSLDSGTTSYEQYF,-,TRBD2,TRBJ2-7,TRBV7-2
TGTGCCTGGAGTGTTACAGGGGGCTCCGGGGAGCTGTTTTTT,CAWSVTGGSGELFF,-,TRBD1,TRBJ2-2,TRBV30
TGTGCCAGCAGCTCGCGGAAAGACAGGGGCACAGATACGCAGTATTTT,CASSSRKDRGTDTQYF,-,TRBD1,TRBJ2-3,TRBV9
TGTGCCAGCAGCGTAGGCGGGCAGAACACCGGGGAGCTGTTTTTT,CASSVGGQNTGELFF,-,-,TRBJ2-2,TRBV9
TGCGCCAGCAGCTTGGAAGGCAGCTTCACTGAGGGGTACGAGCAGTACTTC,CASSLEGSFTEGYEQYF,-,-,TRBJ2-7,TRBV5-1
TGCAGCGTTTGCCCCCCTCACGCGGGGCAGCCCCAGCATTTT,CSVCPPHAGQPQHF,-,-,TRBJ1-5,TRBV29-1
TGTGCCAGCAGTTCTCTATCACGGGGGATTAACACTGAAGCTTTCTTT,CASSSLSRGINTEAFF,-,-,TRBJ1-1,TRBV28
TGTGCCAGCAGCGTAGCTTCGTCGGGGCGGGATTCACCCCTCCACTTT,CASSVASSGRDSPLHF,-,-,TRBJ1-6,TRBV9
TGCGCCAGCAGCGAGGATACAGATACGCAGTATTTT,CASSEDTDTQYF,-,-,TRBJ2-3,TRBV5-1
TGTGCCAGCAGCCCAGGGTACGCCAAAAACATTCAGTACTTC,CASSPGYAKNIQYF,-,-,TRBJ2-4,TRBV28
TGTGCCAGCAGCCTCCACCCCGGGACAGGGGGCGGCGAGACCCAGTACTTC,CASSLHPGTGGGETQYF,-,TRBD1,TRBJ2-5,TRBV7-3
TGTGCCAGCAGCTTAGGTGGGGCAGGGCCTGAAAAACTGTTTTTT,CASSLGGAGPEKLFF,-,-,TRBJ1-4,TRBV7-2
TGTGCCAGCAGCTTTGAAAGGGGTAATGCCTACTATGGCTACACCTTC,CASSFERGNAYYGYTF,-,-,TRBJ1-2,TRBV11-2
TGTGCCAGCAGTGTCGGGGATAATTCACCCCTCCACTTT,CASSVGDNSPLHF,-,-,TRBJ1-6,TRBV2
TGTGCCTTTAACAGGGTCACTGAAGCTTTCTTT,CAFNRVTEAFF,-,-,TRBJ1-1,TRBV30
TGTGCCAGCAGTTCGGGACAGAGCTACGAGCAGTACTTC,CASSSGQSYEQYF,-,TRBD1,TRBJ2-7,TRBV6-5
TGTGCCAGCAACAGGGTGACGAATCAGCCCCAGCATTTT,CASNRVTNQPQHF,-,-,TRBJ1-5,TRBV6-6
TGCAGTGCTAGTGAGGACTCTGAAGCTTTCTTT,CSASEDSEAFF,-,-,TRBJ1-1,TRBV20-1
TGTGCCAGCAGCTTATCCTTGTGGGCCTCAAACACTGAAGCTTTCTTT,CASSLSLWASNTEAFF,-,-,TRBJ1-1,TRBV7-9
TGTGCCAGCAGTGAAGTAGGACAGTATGGCTACACCTTC,CASSEVGQYGYTF,-,-,TRBJ1-2,TRBV2
TGTGCCAGCAGTGATGAGGGACAGGCGGCAAAAGGGGCCAACGTCCTGACTTTC,CASSDEGQAAKGANVLTF,once,TRBD1,TRBJ2-6,TRBV6-1
TGTGCCACCAGCAGAGGGTGGACTAGCCCAGCGAATGAGCAGTTCTTC,CATSRGWTSPANEQFF,-,TRBD2,TRBJ2-1,TRBV15
TGCAGTGCGGGACTAGTGGCGACCCAGTACTTC,CSAGLVATQYF,once,TRBD2,TRBJ2-5,TRBV20-1
TGTGCCAGCAGTTACTCGGGGCAGGGGGCAGAGACCCAGTACTTC,CASSYSGQGAETQYF,once,TRBD1,TRBJ2-5,TRBV6-5
TGTGCCAGCAGGACTTCAGGGGGGCAAACCTACGAGCAGTACTTC,CASRTSGGQTYEQYF,-,-,TRBJ2-7,TRBV6-1
TGTGCCAGCCGTCAGGGGACCTTAGAAGCTTTCTTT,CASRQGTLEAFF,-,-,TRBJ1-1,TRBV7-9
TGTGCCAGCAGCTTAGGAGCAGGGCCCTACGAGCAGTACTTC,CASSLGAGPYEQYF,-,-,TRBJ2-7,TRBV11-1